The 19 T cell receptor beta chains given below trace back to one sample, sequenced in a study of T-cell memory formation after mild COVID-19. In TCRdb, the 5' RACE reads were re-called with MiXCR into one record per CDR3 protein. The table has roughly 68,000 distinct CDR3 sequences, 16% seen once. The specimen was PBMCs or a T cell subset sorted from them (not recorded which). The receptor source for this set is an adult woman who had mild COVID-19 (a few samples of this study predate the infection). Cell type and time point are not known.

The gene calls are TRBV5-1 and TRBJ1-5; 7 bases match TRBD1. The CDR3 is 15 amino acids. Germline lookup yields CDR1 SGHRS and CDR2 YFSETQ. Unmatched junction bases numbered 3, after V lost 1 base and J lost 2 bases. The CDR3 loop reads CASSLTTGGNQPQHF. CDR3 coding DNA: TGCGCCAGCAGCTTGACTACAGGGGGCAATCAGCCCCAGCATTTT.

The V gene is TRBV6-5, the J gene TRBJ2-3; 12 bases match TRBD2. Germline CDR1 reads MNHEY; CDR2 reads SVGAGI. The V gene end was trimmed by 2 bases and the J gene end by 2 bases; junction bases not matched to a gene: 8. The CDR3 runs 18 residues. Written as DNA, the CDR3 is TGTGCCAGCAGTTACGGCCTAGCGGGAGGGCCCGCCACAGATACGCAGTATTTT. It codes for CASSYGLAGGPATDTQYF.

CDR3 loop: CASSFGDRGHQETQYF. In DNA, the CDR3 is TGCGCCAGCAGCTTTGGGGACAGGGGACACCAAGAGACCCAGTACTTC. The J gene is TRBJ2-5, the V gene TRBV5-1; 10 nucleotides align to TRBD1. Unmatched junction bases numbered 4, after V lost 2 bases and J lost 0 bases. The germline V gene has CDR1 SGHRS and CDR2 YFSETQ. The CDR3 has 16 amino acids.

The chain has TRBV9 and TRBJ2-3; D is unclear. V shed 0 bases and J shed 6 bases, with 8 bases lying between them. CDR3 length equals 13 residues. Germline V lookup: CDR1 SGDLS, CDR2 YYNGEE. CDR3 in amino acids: CASSVAWLDTQYF. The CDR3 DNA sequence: TGTGCCAGCAGCGTAGCTTGGTTGGATACGCAGTATTTT.

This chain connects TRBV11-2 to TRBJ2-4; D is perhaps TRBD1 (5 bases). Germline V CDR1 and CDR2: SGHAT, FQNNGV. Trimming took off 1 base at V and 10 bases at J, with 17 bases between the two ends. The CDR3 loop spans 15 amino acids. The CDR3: CASSLVQGPPDIQYF. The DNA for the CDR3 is TGTGCCAGCAGCTTAGTCCAGGGCCCTCCAGATATTCAGTACTTC.

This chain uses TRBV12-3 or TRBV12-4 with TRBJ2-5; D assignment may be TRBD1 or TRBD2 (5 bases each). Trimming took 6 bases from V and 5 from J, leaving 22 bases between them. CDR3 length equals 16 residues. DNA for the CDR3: TGTGCCAGCAGCAACCTGGGGGTAGGGAGTTTGGAGACCCAGTACTTC. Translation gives CASSNLGVGSLETQYF.

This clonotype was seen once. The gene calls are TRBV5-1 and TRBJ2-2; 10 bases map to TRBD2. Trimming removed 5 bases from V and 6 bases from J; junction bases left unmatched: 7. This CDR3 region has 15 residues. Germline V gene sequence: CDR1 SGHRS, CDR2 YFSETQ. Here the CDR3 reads CASSWAGTSAGELFF. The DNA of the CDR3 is TGCGCCAGCAGTTGGGCCGGGACTAGCGCCGGGGAGCTGTTTTTT.

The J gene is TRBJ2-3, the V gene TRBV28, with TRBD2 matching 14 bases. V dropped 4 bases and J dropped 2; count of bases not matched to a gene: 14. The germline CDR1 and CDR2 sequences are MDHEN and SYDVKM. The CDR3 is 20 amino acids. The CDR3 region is CASSSPGLAGESPFTDTQYF. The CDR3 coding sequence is TGTGCCAGCAGTTCCCCGGGACTAGCGGGAGAAAGCCCCTTCACAGATACGCAGTATTTT.

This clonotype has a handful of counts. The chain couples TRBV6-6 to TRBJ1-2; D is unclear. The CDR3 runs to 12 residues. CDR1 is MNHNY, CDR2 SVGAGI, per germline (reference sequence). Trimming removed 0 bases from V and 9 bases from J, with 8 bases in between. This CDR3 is CASSYSIDSYTF. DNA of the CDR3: TGTGCCAGCAGTTACTCGATAGATAGCTACACCTTC.

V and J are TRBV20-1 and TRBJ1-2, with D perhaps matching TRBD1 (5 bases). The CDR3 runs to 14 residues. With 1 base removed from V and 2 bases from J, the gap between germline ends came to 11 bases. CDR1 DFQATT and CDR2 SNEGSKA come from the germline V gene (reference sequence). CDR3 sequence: CSARGRGKNYGYTF. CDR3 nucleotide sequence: TGCAGTGCTAGAGGCCGGGGGAAGAACTATGGCTACACCTTC.

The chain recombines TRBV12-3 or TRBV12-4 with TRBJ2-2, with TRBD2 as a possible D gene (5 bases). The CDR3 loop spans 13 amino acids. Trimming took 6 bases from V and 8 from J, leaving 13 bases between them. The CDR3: CASSHLWEGELFF. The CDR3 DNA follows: TGTGCCAGCAGCCATCTGTGGGAGGGGGAGCTGTTTTTT.

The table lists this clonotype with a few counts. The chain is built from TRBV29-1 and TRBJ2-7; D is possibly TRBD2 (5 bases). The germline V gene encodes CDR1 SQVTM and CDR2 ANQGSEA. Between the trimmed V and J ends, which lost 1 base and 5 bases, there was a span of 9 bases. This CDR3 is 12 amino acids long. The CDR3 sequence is CSVEGGNDEQYF. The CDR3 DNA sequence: TGCAGCGTTGAAGGAGGGAATGACGAGCAGTACTTC.

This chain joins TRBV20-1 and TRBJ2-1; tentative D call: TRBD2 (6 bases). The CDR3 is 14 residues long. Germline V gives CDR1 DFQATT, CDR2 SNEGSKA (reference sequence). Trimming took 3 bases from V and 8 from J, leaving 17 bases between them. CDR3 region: CSARFGREVDEQFF. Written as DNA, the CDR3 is TGCAGTGCTAGGTTCGGGAGAGAGGTCGATGAGCAGTTCTTC.

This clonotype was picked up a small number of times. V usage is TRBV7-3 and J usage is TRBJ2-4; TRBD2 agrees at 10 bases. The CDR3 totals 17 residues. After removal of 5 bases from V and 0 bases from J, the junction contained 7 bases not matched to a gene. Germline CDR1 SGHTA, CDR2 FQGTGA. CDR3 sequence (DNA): TGTGCCAGCAGCCCTACCCGACTAGCGGGAGCCAAAAACATTCAGTACTTC. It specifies CASSPTRLAGAKNIQYF.

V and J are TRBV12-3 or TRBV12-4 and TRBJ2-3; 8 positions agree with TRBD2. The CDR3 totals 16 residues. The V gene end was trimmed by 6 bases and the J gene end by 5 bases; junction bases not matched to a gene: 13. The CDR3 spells CASRPLTGGAGDTQYF. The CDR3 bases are TGTGCCAGCAGACCGCTTACGGGGGGGGCCGGAGATACGCAGTATTTT.

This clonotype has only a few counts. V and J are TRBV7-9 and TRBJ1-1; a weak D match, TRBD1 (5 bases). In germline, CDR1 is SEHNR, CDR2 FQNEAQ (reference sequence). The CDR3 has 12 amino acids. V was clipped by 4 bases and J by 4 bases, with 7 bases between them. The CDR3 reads CASSSGGTEAFF. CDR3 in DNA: TGTGCCAGCAGCTCCGGGGGCACTGAAGCTTTCTTT.

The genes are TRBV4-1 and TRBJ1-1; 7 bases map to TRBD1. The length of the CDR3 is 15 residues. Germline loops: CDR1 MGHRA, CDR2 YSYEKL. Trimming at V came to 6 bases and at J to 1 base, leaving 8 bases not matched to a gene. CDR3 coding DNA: TGCGCCAGCAGGGACGTTACAGGGGAGAACACTGAAGCTTTCTTT. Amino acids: CASRDVTGENTEAFF.

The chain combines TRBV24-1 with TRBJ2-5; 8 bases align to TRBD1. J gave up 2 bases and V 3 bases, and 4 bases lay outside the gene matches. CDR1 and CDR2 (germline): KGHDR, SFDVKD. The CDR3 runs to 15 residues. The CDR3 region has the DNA TGTGCCACCAGTGATGCAGGGGGCTGGCAAGAGACCCAGTACTTC. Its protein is CATSDAGGWQETQYF.

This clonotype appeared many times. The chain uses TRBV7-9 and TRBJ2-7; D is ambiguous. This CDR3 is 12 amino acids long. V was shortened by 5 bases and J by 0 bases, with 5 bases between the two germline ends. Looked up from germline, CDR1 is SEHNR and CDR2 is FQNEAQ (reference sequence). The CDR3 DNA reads TGTGCCAGCAGCCAGGCCTCCTACGAGCAGTACTTC. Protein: CASSQASYEQYF.